A single sample gave rise to the 22 T cell receptor beta chains below, sequenced in a study of CD8 T cells in Susac syndrome (dated 2019 in TCRdb). To prepare the library, the immunoSEQ multiplex PCR assay was applied. RNA was extracted using the RNeasy kit, and about 0.5 to 1 ug of the RNA was reverse transcribed with random hexamers. The public reads were reprocessed in TCRdb via fastp at Q25 and MiXCR, keeping in-frame beta chains. Rows with a matching CDR3 protein are joined into one entry that keeps the most common DNA and genes. The sample table holds around 170,000 distinct CDR3 sequences, of which 85% to 95% were seen once. The top ten clones comprise roughly 0.11% of the sample. Sample: CD4+ T cells from PBMCs. Receptors were obtained from a human donor with Susac syndrome.

The genes are TRBV6-2 or TRBV6-3 and TRBJ1-1; TRBD1 matches at 9 bases. This CDR3 contains 15 residues. Losses at the gene ends were 6 bases for V and 6 bases for J; bases not matched to a gene: 11. The germline V gene has CDR1 MNHEY and CDR2 SVGEGT. As DNA, the CDR3 is TGTGCCAGCAGCTCACGCGGACAGGGGTTTGCTGAAGCTTTCTTT. This codes for CASSSRGQGFAEAFF.

The chain's CDR3 is CASSGGVRGSTETQYF. As DNA, the CDR3 is TGTGCCAGCAGCGGGGGCGTTAGGGGATCTACCGAGACCCAGTACTTC. V is TRBV5-4 and J is TRBJ2-5; D possibly corresponds to TRBD1 (6 bases). Between the trimmed V and J ends, which lost 4 bases and 5 bases, there was a span of 21 bases. CDR1 and CDR2 from the germline V gene are SGHNT and YYREEE (reference sequence). This CDR3 is built from 16 residues.

This rearrangement joins TRBV7-2 to TRBJ2-2, with D possibly matching TRBD2 (5 bases). Deletions cut 5 bases from V and 4 bases from J, with 14 bases between. The length of the CDR3 is 15 residues. CDR1 is SGHTA and CDR2 is FQGNSA in the germline V gene. CDR3 nucleotide sequence: TGTGCCAGCAGCCTCGGACGGCGGGCCACCGGGGAGCTGTTTTTT. Translated, it gives CASSLGRRATGELFF.

The table lists this clonotype with a count of one. V is TRBV29-1 and J is TRBJ2-3; D gene unclear. The V end was cut by 4 bases, the J end by 0 bases, with 11 bases between. The CDR3 has 14 amino acids. CDR1 and CDR2 (germline): SQVTM, ANQGSEA. In nucleotides, the CDR3 is TGCAGCGTTGGGGGTCGATCTAGCACAGATACGCAGTATTTT. Its translation: CSVGGRSSTDTQYF.

This clonotype was detected only a few times. J is TRBJ1-6 and V is TRBV7-2; D unclear. Germline values: CDR1 SGHTA, CDR2 FQGNSA. The CDR3 covers 14 residues. Between the trimmed V and J ends, which lost 1 base and 6 bases, there was a span of 7 bases. CDR3 nucleotide sequence: TGTGCCAGCAGCTTAGGAAGCTTTAATTCACCCCTCCACTTT. As protein: CASSLGSFNSPLHF.

The chain recombines TRBV14 with TRBJ2-1; the D call may be TRBD1 or TRBD2 (6 bases each). Trimming removed 4 bases from V and 3 bases from J, with 10 bases in between. Per germline, CDR1 SGHDN and CDR2 FVKESK. The CDR3 loop spans 14 amino acids. The CDR3 sequence: CASSRGASYNEQFF. The CDR3, as DNA: TGTGCCAGCAGCCGGGGGGCCAGCTACAATGAGCAGTTCTTC.

The chain combines TRBV5-4 with TRBJ2-4, with no clear D. Trimming cost V 0 bases and J 7 bases, with 14 bases left between them. CDR3 length equals 15 residues. Germline CDR1 is SGHNT and CDR2 is YYREEE (reference sequence). Written as DNA, the CDR3 is TGTGCCAGCAGCTTGGGGCTGGCAGGAACGAACATTCAGTACTTC. As protein: CASSLGLAGTNIQYF.

V usage is TRBV7-2 and J usage is TRBJ1-1; the match to TRBD1 covers 7 bases. V was clipped by 0 bases and J by 4 bases; unmatched bases: 5. The germline V gene encodes CDR1 SGHTA and CDR2 FQGNSA. The CDR3 runs 15 residues. The DNA of the CDR3 is TGTGCCAGCAGCTTAGCACCGCAGGGGGGCACTGAAGCTTTCTTT. Its translation is CASSLAPQGGTEAFF.

The CDR3 nucleotides read TGCGCCAGCAGCCTCGGACTAGCGGGGGCTTTGGATACGCAGTATTTT. It yields the protein CASSLGLAGALDTQYF. The chain is built from TRBV5-1 and TRBJ2-3; 13 bases fit TRBD2. CDR1 is SGHRS, CDR2 YFSETQ, per germline. V lost 4 bases, J lost 6 bases, and 8 bases stayed unmatched. This CDR3 has 16 residues.

The genes are TRBV7-2 and TRBJ1-2; maybe TRBD1 (5 bases). This CDR3 spans 13 amino acids. CDR1 and CDR2 (germline): SGHTA, FQGNSA. Trimming removed 5 bases from V and 6 bases from J, with 13 bases in between. This CDR3 reads CASSATGRDGYTF. CDR3 DNA sequence: TGTGCCAGCAGCGCCACGGGGCGGGATGGCTACACCTTC.

This clonotype has just one count. CDR3 in amino acids: CSARVRLAEQETQYF. In DNA, the CDR3 is TGCAGTGCTAGAGTCCGGCTAGCGGAGCAAGAGACCCAGTACTTC. The J gene is TRBJ2-5, the V gene TRBV20-1; 7 nucleotides match TRBD2. The CDR3 is made up of 15 amino acids. J gave up 2 bases and V 1 base, and 7 bases lay outside the gene matches. From germline, CDR1 is DFQATT and CDR2 SNEGSKA (reference sequence).

In its sample, this clonotype was seen once. The chain recombines TRBV7-2 with TRBJ1-1; D may be TRBD1 (6 bases). Deletions cut 5 bases from V and 1 base from J, with 14 bases between. CDR3 length: 15 amino acids. Germline lookup yields CDR1 SGHTA and CDR2 FQGNSA. CDR3 region: CASSLDGRGNTEAFF. The DNA of the CDR3 is TGTGCCAGCAGCCTTGACGGCAGGGGGAACACTGAAGCTTTCTTT.

The chain couples TRBV9 to TRBJ2-1; TRBD2 agrees at 7 bases. After removal of 4 bases from V and 2 bases from J, the junction contained 6 bases not matched to a gene. Germline CDR1 SGDLS, CDR2 YYNGEE. The CDR3 has 15 residues. This CDR3 is CASSPRGDPYNEQFF. In DNA form, the CDR3 reads TGTGCCAGCAGCCCCCGGGGGGACCCCTACAATGAGCAGTTCTTC.

This clonotype has only one observation. The chain recombines TRBV29-1 with TRBJ2-5; 10 bases agree with TRBD2. The length of the CDR3 is 15 residues. J gave up 1 base and V 6 bases, and 8 bases lay outside the gene matches. In germline, CDR1 is SQVTM, CDR2 ANQGSEA. Written as DNA, the CDR3 is TGCAGCGTCCTCTACCTAGCGGGGGCCCAAGAGACCCAGTACTTC. Translation: CSVLYLAGAQETQYF.

This clonotype is a singleton in its sample. V is TRBV15 and J is TRBJ1-3; 7 bases fit TRBD1. After removal of 3 bases from V and 0 bases from J, the junction contained 11 bases not matched to a gene. The V gene's germline CDR1 is LNHNV and CDR2 YYDKDF (reference sequence). This CDR3 has 18 amino acids. The CDR3 loop is CATSRTGNGLYSGNTIYF. The CDR3 region has the DNA TGTGCCACCAGCAGGACAGGGAACGGTTTATACTCTGGAAACACCATATATTTT.

CDR3 nucleotides: TGTGCCAGCAGTGATCCGCCAAACCTGAACACTGAAGCTTTCTTT. This sequence encodes CASSDPPNLNTEAFF. The rearrangement links TRBV6-1 to TRBJ1-1; D gene ambiguous. Trimming removed 3 bases at V and 0 bases at J, with 11 bases between. The CDR3 consists of 15 residues. Germline V gives CDR1 MNHNS, CDR2 SASEGT.

This clonotype was detected once. The chain has TRBV11-2 and TRBJ2-2, with TRBD1 matching over 7 bases. CDR1 is SGHAT and CDR2 is FQNNGV in the germline V gene. With V trimmed by 4 bases and J by 5 bases, 1 base remained unmatched. CDR3 length: 13 residues. The CDR3 bases are TGTGCCAGCAGCTGGGACAGAACCGGGGAGCTGTTTTTT. Its protein is CASSWDRTGELFF.

This sequence joins TRBV18 and TRBJ2-7; 7 nucleotides line up with TRBD1. Germline CDR1 is KGHSH and CDR2 is LQKENI. The CDR3 has 15 amino acids. V shed 1 base and J 3 bases; nucleotides not matched to a gene: 6. The DNA for the CDR3 is TGTGCCAGCTCACCACGGGGGACAGAGATCTACGAGCAGTACTTC. Residues: CASSPRGTEIYEQYF.

The DNA for the CDR3 is TGCAGCGTTGAAAAAGGACAGGGGCGAGGCACCATATATTTT. Encoded protein: CSVEKGQGRGTIYF. The chain combines TRBV29-1 with TRBJ1-3; 9 bases fit TRBD1. The germline gives CDR1 SQVTM, CDR2 ANQGSEA. With 2 bases clipped from V and 9 bases from J, the junction kept 8 bases outside the gene matches. The CDR3 contains 14 residues.

This clonotype turned up a few times. The genes are TRBV30 and TRBJ2-5; 11 bases match TRBD2. This CDR3 has 16 amino acids. Germline V lookup: CDR1 GTSNPN, CDR2 SVGIG (reference sequence). The ends lost 1 base at V and 5 bases at J; junction bases unmatched: 9. CDR3 protein: CAWSANSGGARETQYF. CDR3 sequence (DNA): TGTGCCTGGAGTGCGAATAGCGGGGGGGCCAGGGAGACCCAGTACTTC. Looking up the rest from reference TRBV30 and TRBJ2-5 gives the full variable domain: SQTIHQWPATLVQPVGSPLSLECTVEGTSNPNLYWYRQAAGRGLQLLFYSVGIGQISSEVPQNLSASRPQDRQFILSSKKLLLSDSGFYLCAWSANSGGARETQYFGPGTRLLVL.

The rearrangement links TRBV24-1 to TRBJ2-3, with D tentatively TRBD2 (6 bases). The V gene's germline CDR1 is KGHDR and CDR2 SFDVKD. Trimming stripped 3 bases from V and 4 bases from J, with 7 bases between. CDR3 length: 13 amino acids. CDR3 DNA sequence: TGTGCCACCAGTGATGTAGCGGCAGATACGCAGTATTTT. Its protein is CATSDVAADTQYF.

This clonotype appeared a single time. The V call is TRBV12-3 or TRBV12-4, the J call TRBJ1-5; a weak D match, TRBD1 (5 bases). The CDR3 length is 15 residues. Trimming pared 6 bases from V and 6 bases from J, leaving 18 bases between. The CDR3 loop is CASSKTGGLSQPQHF. The CDR3 DNA is TGTGCCAGCAGCAAAACGGGGGGTCTCTCTCAGCCCCAGCATTTT.